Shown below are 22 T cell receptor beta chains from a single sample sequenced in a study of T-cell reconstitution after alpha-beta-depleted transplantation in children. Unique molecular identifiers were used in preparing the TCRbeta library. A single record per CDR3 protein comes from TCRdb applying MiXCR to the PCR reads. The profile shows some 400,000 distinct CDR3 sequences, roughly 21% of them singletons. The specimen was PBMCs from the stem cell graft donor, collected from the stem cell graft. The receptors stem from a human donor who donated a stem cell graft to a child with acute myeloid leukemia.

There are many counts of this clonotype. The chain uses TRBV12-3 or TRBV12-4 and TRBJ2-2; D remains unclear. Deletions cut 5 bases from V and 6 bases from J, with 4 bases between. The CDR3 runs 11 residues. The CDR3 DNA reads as TGTGCCAGCAGTCCTTCCGGGGAGCTGTTTTTT. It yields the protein CASSPSGELFF.

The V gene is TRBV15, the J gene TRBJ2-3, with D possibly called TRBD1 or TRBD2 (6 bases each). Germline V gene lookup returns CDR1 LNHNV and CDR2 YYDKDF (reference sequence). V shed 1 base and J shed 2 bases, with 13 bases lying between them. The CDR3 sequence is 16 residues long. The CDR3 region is CATSRGGGGSTDTQYF. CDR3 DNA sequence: TGTGCCACCAGCAGAGGAGGAGGGGGATCCACAGATACGCAGTATTTT.

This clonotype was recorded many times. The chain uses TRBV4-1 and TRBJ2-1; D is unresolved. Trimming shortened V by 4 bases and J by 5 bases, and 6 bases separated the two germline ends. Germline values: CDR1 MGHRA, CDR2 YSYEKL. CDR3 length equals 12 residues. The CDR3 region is CASSPLNNEQFF. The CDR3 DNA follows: TGCGCCAGCAGCCCCCTTAACAATGAGCAGTTCTTC.

CDR3 coding DNA: TGCAGTGCCGAAAGGACAGGCATTTATGGCTACACCTTC. Its protein is CSAERTGIYGYTF. The chain uses TRBV20-1 and TRBJ1-2; TRBD1 matches 7 bases. Germline lookup yields CDR1 DFQATT and CDR2 SNEGSKA (reference sequence). V lost 6 bases, J lost 5 bases, and 9 bases stayed unmatched. This CDR3 contains 13 residues.

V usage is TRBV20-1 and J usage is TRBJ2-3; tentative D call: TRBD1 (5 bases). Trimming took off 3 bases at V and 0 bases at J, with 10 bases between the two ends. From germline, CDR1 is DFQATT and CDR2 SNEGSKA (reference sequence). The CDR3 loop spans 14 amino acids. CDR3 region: CSARGPPSTDTQYF. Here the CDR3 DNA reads TGCAGTGCTAGGGGGCCTCCTAGCACAGATACGCAGTATTTT.

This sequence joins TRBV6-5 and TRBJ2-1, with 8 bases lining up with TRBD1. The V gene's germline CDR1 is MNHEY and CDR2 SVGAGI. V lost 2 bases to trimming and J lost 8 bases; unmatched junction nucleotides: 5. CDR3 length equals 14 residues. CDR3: CASSYPGQVHEQFF. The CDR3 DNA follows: TGTGCCAGCAGTTACCCGGGACAGGTCCATGAGCAGTTCTTC.

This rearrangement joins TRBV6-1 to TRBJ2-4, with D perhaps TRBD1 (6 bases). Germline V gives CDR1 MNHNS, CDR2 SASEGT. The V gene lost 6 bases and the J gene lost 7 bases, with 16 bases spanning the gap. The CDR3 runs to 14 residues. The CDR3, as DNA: TGTGCCAGCAGCCCCGGGACACCGGTGAACATTCAGTACTTC. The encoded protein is CASSPGTPVNIQYF.

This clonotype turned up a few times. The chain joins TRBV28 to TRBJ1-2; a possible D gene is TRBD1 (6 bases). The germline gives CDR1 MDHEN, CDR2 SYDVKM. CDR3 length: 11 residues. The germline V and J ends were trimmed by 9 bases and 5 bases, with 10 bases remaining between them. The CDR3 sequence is CASTQGYGYTF. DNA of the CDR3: TGTGCCAGTACACAGGGTTATGGCTACACCTTC.

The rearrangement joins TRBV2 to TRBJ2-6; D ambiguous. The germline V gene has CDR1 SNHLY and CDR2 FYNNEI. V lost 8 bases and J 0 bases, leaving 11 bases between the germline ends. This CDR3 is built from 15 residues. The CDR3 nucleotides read TGTGCCAGCTCTTCGACCGACTCTGGGGCCAACGTCCTGACTTTC. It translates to CASSSTDSGANVLTF.

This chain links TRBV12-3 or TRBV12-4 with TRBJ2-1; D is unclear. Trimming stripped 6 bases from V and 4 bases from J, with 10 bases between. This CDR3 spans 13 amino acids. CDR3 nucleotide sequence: TGTGCCAGCAGGTCGGGCGGTTACAATGAGCAGTTCTTC. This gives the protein CASRSGGYNEQFF.

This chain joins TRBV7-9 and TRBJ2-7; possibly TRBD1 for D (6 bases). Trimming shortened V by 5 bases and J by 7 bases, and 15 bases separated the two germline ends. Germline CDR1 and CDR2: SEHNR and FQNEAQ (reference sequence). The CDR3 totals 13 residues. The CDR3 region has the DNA TGTGCCAGCAGCCGGGATCTGGGGGCGGAGCAGTACTTC. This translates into CASSRDLGAEQYF.

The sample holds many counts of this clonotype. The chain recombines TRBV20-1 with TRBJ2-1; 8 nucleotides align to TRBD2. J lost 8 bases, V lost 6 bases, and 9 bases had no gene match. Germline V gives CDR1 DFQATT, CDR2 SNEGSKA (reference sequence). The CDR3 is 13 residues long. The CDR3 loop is CSATREGHYEQFF. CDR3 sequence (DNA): TGCAGTGCCACACGGGAGGGCCACTATGAGCAGTTCTTC.

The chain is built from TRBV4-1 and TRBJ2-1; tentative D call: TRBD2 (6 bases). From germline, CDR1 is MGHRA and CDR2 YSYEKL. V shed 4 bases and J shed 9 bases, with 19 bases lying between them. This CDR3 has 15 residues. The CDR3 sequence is CASSPLAEGMVEQFF. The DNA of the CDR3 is TGCGCCAGCAGCCCCTTAGCGGAGGGGATGGTTGAGCAGTTCTTC.

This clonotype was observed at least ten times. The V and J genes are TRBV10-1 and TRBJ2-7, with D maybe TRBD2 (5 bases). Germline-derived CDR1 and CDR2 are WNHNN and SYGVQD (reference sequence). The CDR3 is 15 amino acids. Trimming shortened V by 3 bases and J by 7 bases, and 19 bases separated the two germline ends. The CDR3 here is CASSEGVPVSGEQYF. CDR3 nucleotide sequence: TGCGCCAGCAGTGAAGGTGTCCCCGTAAGCGGAGAGCAGTACTTC.

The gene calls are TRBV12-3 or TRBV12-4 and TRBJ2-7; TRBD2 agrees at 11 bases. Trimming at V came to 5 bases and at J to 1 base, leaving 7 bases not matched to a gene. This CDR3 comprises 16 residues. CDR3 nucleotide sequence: TGTGCCAGCAGTACAGGGAGACTAGCGGGATCCTACGAGCAGTACTTC. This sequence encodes CASSTGRLAGSYEQYF.

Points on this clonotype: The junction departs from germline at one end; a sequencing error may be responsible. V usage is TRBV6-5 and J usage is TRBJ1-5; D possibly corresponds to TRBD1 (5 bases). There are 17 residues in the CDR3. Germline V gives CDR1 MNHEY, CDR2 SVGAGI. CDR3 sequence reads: CASSYSNWGRRDQPQHF. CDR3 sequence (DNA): TGTGCCAGCAGTTACTCGAATTGGGGCAGGCGGGATCAACCCCAGCATTTT.

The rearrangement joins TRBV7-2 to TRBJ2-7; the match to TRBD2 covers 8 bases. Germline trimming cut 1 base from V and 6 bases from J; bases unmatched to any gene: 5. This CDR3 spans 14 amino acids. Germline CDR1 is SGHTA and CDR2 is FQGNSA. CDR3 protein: CASSLDAGGVEQYF. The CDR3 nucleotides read TGTGCCAGCAGCTTAGACGCGGGAGGTGTCGAGCAGTACTTC.

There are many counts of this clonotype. The CDR3 is CSAISGADTQYF. In DNA, the CDR3 is TGCAGTGCTATTAGCGGCGCAGATACGCAGTATTTT. The chain links TRBV20-1 to TRBJ2-3, with D possibly matching TRBD2 (6 bases). Germline CDR1 and CDR2: DFQATT and SNEGSKA (reference sequence). The CDR3 covers 12 residues. V dropped 4 bases and J dropped 4 bases, with 9 bases sitting between them.

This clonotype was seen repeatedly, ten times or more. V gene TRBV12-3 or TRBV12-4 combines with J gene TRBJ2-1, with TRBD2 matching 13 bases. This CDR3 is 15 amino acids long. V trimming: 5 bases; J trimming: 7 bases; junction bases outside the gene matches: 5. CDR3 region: CASSGLAGDWNEQFF. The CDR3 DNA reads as TGTGCCAGCAGTGGACTAGCGGGAGATTGGAATGAGCAGTTCTTC.

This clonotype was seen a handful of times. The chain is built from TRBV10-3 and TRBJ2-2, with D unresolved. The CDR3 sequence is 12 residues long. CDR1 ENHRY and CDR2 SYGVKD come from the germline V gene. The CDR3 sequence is CDGWASPGELFF. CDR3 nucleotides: TGTGATGGGTGGGCAAGCCCCGGGGAGCTGTTTTTT.

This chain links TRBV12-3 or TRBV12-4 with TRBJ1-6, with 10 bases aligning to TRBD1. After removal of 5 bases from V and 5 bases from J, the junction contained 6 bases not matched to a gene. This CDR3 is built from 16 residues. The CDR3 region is CASSRGTGVDNSPLHF. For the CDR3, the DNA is TGTGCCAGCAGTCGCGGGACAGGGGTTGATAATTCACCCCTCCACTTT.

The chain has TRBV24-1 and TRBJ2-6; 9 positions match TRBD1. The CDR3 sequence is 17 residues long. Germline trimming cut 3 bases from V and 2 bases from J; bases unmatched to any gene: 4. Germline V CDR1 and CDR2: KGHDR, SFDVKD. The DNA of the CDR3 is TGTGCCACCAGTGATGGGACAGGGAGGACTGGGGCCAACGTCCTGACTTTC. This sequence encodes CATSDGTGRTGANVLTF.